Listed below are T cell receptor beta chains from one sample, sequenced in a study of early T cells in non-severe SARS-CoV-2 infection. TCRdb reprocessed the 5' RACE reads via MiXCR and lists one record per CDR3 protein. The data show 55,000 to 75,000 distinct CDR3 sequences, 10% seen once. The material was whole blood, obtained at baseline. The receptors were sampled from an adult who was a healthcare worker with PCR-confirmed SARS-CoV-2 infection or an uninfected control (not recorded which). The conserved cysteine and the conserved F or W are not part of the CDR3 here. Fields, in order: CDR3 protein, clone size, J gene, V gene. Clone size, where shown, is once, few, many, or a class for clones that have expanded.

cdr3_aa: ASRTTDTQY; clone_size: few; j_call: TRBJ2-3; v_call: TRBV27
cdr3_aa: SARRPKETQY; clone_size: many; j_call: TRBJ2-5; v_call: TRBV20-1
cdr3_aa: AWSWTSGSTDTQY; clone_size: -; j_call: TRBJ2-3; v_call: TRBV30
cdr3_aa: ASSPSGGPFEQY; clone_size: -; j_call: TRBJ2-7; v_call: TRBV7-2
cdr3_aa: ASSWSGSGNEQY; clone_size: -; j_call: TRBJ2-7; v_call: TRBV12-3/TRBV12-4
cdr3_aa: ASSRQLTNTGELF; clone_size: many; j_call: TRBJ2-2; v_call: TRBV5-5
cdr3_aa: ASSRGQGGTEAF; clone_size: -; j_call: TRBJ1-1; v_call: TRBV7-3
cdr3_aa: ASSQDWGAYNEQF; clone_size: -; j_call: TRBJ2-1; v_call: TRBV4-3
cdr3_aa: ASSFFGDRGGALH; clone_size: many; j_call: TRBJ1-6; v_call: TRBV28
cdr3_aa: ASSQDDGLAEYNEQF; clone_size: medium-sized; j_call: TRBJ2-1; v_call: TRBV4-3
cdr3_aa: ASSLALGDYEQY; clone_size: many; j_call: TRBJ2-7; v_call: TRBV7-9
cdr3_aa: ASSFRTGRQETQY; clone_size: -; j_call: TRBJ2-5; v_call: TRBV6-2/TRBV6-3
cdr3_aa: ASSQDRHGYT; clone_size: few; j_call: TRBJ1-2; v_call: TRBV4-3
cdr3_aa: SVGVKREGEQF; clone_size: few; j_call: TRBJ2-1; v_call: TRBV29-1
cdr3_aa: SADSGGGTGELF; clone_size: -; j_call: TRBJ2-2; v_call: TRBV20-1
cdr3_aa: ASGGPTRQY; clone_size: many; j_call: TRBJ2-7; v_call: TRBV28
cdr3_aa: ASSQTGGSTGELF; clone_size: many; j_call: TRBJ2-2; v_call: TRBV14
cdr3_aa: ASSFYARTDTQY; clone_size: few; j_call: TRBJ2-3; v_call: TRBV28
cdr3_aa: SARAGVGTSYEQY; clone_size: -; j_call: TRBJ2-7; v_call: TRBV20-1
cdr3_aa: ASSFSSTDTQY; clone_size: many; j_call: TRBJ2-3; v_call: TRBV5-1
cdr3_aa: ASSAGLLYNEQF; clone_size: -; j_call: TRBJ2-1; v_call: TRBV6-2/TRBV6-3
cdr3_aa: ASSSGTHNEQF; clone_size: -; j_call: TRBJ2-1; v_call: TRBV7-6